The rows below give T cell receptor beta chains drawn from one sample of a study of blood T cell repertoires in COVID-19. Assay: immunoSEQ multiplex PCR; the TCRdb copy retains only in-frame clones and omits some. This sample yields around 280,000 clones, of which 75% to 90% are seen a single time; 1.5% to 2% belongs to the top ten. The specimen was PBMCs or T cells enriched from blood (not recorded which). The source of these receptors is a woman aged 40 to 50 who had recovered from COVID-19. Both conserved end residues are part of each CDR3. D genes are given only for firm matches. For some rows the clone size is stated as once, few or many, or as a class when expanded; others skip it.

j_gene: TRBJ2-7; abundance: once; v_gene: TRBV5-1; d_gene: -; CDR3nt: TGCGCCAGCAGCTTTGCGGGGGCCGAGCAGTACTTC; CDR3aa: CASSFAGAEQYF
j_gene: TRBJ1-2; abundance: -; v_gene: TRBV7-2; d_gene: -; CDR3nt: TGTGCCAGCAGCTTCAACAGGGTTCTCAACTATGGCTACACCTTC; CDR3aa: CASSFNRVLNYGYTF
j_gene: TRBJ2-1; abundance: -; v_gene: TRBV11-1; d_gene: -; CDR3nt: TGTGCCAGCAGCTTAGGGTCTAGCCTCGATGAGCAGTTCTTC; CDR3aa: CASSLGSSLDEQFF
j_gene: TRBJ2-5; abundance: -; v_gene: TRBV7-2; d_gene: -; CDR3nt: TGTGCCAGCAGCTTAGGAACAGCGGTACAAGAGACCCAGTACTTC; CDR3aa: CASSLGTAVQETQYF
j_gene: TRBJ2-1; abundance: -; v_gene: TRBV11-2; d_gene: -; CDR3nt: TGTGCCAGCAGCCGAGGCTATGAGCAGTTCTTC; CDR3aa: CASSRGYEQFF
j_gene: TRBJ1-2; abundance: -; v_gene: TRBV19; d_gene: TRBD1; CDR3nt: TGTGCCAGTAGTATAGATCAAGGACAGGGAAACTATGGCTACACCTTC; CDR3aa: CASSIDQGQGNYGYTF
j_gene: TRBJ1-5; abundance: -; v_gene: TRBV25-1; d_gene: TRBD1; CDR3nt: TGTGCCAGCTCCCAAGGGACAGTCAATCAGCCCCAGCATTTT; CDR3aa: CASSQGTVNQPQHF
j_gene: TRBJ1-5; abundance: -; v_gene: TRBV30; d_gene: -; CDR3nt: TGTGCCTGGAGCCTGTCTGGCAATCAGCCCCAGCATTTT; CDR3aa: CAWSLSGNQPQHF
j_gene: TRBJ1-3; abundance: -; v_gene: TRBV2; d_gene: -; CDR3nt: TGTGCCAGCAGTGAAGCTAGGACAAGGGGAAACACCATATATTTT; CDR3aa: CASSEARTRGNTIYF
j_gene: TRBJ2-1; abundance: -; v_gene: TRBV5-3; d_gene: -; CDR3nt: TGTGCCAGAAGCTTGGCCGCAGGCCAGGCCTACAATGAGCAGTTCTTC; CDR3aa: CARSLAAGQAYNEQFF
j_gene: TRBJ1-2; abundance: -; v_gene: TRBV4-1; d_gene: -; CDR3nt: TGCGCCAGCAGCCAAGATTGGATGGGCAGGGTCACCAATGGCTACACCTTC; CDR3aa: CASSQDWMGRVTNGYTF
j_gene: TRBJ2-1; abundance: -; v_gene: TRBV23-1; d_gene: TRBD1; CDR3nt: TGCGCCAGCAGTCGCATACCGGGACAGGGAAATGAGCAGTTCTTC; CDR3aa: CASSRIPGQGNEQFF
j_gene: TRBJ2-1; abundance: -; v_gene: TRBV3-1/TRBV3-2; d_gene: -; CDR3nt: TGTGCCAGCAGCCAAGGATCACAGGGCTCCTACAATGAGCAGTTCTTC; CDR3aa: CASSQGSQGSYNEQFF
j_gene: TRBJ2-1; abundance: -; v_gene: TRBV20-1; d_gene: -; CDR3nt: TGCAGTGCGCCAGGGCCGAGTGAGCAGTTCTTC; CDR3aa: CSAPGPSEQFF
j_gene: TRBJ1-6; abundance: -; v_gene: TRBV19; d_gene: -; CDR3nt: TGTGCCAGTAGTATATTGAGGGCCTATAATTCACCCCTCCACTTT; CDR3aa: CASSILRAYNSPLHF
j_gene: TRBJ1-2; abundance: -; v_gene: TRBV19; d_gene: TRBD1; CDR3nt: TGTGCCAGTAGTATGCAGACAGGGGTTGGTGGCTACACCTTC; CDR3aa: CASSMQTGVGGYTF
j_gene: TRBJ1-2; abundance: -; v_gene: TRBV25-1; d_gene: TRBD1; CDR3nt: TGTGCCAGCAGTCCCCGGACAGGACCCTATGGCTACACCTTC; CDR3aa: CASSPRTGPYGYTF
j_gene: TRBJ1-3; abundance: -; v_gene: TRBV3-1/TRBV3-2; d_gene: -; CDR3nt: TGTGCCAGCAGCCGACAGAGGGGGTCTGGAAACACCATATATTTT; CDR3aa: CASSRQRGSGNTIYF
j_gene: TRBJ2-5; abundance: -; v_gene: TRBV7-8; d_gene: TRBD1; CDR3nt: TGTGCCAGCAGCTTTAACAGGGGGAAAGAGACCCAGTACTTC; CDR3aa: CASSFNRGKETQYF
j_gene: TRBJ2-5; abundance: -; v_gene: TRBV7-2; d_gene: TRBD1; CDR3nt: TGTGCCAGCAGCTACGACAGGGGGCACGAGACCCAGTACTTC; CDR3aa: CASSYDRGHETQYF
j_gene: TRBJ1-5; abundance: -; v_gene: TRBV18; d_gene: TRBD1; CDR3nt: TGTGCCAGCTCACGACTGGACAGGACGCGAGCTCAGCCCCAGCATTTT; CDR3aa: CASSRLDRTRAQPQHF
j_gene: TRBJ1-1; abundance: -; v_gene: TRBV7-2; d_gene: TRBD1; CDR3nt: TGTGCCAGCAGCTTAGTTTCGACAGGGAAATTTAACACTGAAGCTTTCTTT; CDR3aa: CASSLVSTGKFNTEAFF
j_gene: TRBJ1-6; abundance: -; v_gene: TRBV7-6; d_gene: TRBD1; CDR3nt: TGTGCCAGCAGCCCAGGGGGCGGCTTGTATTCACCCCTCCACTTT; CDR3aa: CASSPGGGLYSPLHF
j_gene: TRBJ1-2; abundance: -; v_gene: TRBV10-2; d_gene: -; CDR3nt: TGCGCCAGCAGTGCCGGGGGGAGCTATGGCTACACCTTC; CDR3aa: CASSAGGSYGYTF
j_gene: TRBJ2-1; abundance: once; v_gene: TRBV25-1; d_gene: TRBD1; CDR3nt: TGTGCCAGCAGTGATTTTGGGACAGCTCACTACAATGAGCAGTTCTTC; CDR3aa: CASSDFGTAHYNEQFF
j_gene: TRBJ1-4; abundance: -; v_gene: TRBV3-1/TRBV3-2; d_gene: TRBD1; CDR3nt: TGTGCCAGCAGCCAGGCGCGACAGGGGAGGGAAAAACTGTTTTTT; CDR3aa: CASSQARQGREKLFF
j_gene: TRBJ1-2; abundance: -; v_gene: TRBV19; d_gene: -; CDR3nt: TGTGCCAGTAGTAAAGACAGCCGGGACTATGGCTACACCTTC; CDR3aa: CASSKDSRDYGYTF
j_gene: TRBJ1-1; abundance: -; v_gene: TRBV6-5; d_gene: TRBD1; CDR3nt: TGTGCCAGCAGAACTGGGACAGGGTCGTCTGAAGCTTTCTTT; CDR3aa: CASRTGTGSSEAFF
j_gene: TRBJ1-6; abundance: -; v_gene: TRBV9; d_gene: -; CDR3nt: TGTGCCAGCAGCGTGAACCGGGATTCACCCCTCCACTTT; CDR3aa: CASSVNRDSPLHF
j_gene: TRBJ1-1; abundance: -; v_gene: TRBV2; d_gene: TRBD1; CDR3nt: TGTGCCAGCAGTGCCGGGACAGGGGGCACTGAAGCTTTCTTT; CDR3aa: CASSAGTGGTEAFF
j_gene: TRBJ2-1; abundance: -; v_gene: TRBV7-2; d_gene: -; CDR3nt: TGTGCCAGCAGCTTAATATACAGGAACAATGAGCAGTTCTTC; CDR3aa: CASSLIYRNNEQFF
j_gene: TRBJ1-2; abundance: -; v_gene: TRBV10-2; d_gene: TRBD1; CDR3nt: TGCGCCAGCAGCGACGGACAGGGCCGTTTCAACTATGGCTACACCTTC; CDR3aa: CASSDGQGRFNYGYTF
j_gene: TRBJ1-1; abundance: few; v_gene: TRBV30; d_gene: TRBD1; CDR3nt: TGTGCCTGGAGTTCCGGGACAGGGGGGCTTCGGAACACTGAAGCTTTCTTT; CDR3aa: CAWSSGTGGLRNTEAFF
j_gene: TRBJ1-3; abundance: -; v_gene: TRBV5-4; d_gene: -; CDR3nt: TGTGCCAGCAGCCCTACAGGGCAGGGAAACACCATATATTTT; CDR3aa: CASSPTGQGNTIYF
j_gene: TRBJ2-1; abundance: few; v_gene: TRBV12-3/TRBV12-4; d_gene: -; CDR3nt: TGTGCCAGCAGTTTCAGAACCGGGAGTGAGCAGTTCTTC; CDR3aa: CASSFRTGSEQFF
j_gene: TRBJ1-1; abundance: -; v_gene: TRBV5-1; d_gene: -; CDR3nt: TGCGCCAGCAGCTTGCAAATGGGCCACTCTGAAGCTTTCTTT; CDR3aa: CASSLQMGHSEAFF
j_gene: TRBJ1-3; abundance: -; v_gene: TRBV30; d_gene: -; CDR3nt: TGTGCCTGGAGTGTTGCGAAGTCTGGAAACACCATATATTTT; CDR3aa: CAWSVAKSGNTIYF
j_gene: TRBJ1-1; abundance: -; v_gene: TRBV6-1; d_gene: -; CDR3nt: TGTGCCAGCATGATGAGACAGACTAACACTGAAGCTTTCTTT; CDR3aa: CASMMRQTNTEAFF
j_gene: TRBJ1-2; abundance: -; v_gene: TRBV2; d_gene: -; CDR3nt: TGTGCCAGCAGTCCCAATATACAGGGAAATGGCTACACCTTC; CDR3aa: CASSPNIQGNGYTF
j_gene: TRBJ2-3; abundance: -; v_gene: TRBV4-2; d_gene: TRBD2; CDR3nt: TGTGCCAGCAGCCAAGTGGCGGGGGGGTGGACAGATACGCAGTATTTT; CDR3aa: CASSQVAGGWTDTQYF
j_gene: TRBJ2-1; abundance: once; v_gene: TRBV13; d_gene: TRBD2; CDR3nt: TGTGCCAGCAGCGGAAGGGCTAGCGGCTTCAATGAGCAGTTCTTC; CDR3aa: CASSGRASGFNEQFF
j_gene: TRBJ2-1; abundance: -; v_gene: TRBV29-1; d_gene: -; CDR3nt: TGCAGCGTTACGTTGGCCCGGAGCTCCTACAATGAGCAGTTCTTC; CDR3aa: CSVTLARSSYNEQFF
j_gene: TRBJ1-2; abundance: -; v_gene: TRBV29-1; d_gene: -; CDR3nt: TGCAGCGTTGTGGCTCAGGGTCTCTATGGCTACACCTTC; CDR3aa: CSVVAQGLYGYTF
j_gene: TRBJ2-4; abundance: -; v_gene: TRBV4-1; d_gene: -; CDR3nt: TGCGCCAGCAGCCCCCGGGACATACTAGCCAAAAACATTCAGTACTTC; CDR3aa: CASSPRDILAKNIQYF
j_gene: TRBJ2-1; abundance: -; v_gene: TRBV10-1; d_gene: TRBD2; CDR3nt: TGCGCCAGCAGTGATATGCTAGCGGCTTACAATGAGCAGTTCTTC; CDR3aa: CASSDMLAAYNEQFF
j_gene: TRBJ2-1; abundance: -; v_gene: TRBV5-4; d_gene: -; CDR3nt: TGTGCCAGCAGCTTGGGAGGTGGGAGGATATCCTACAATGAGCAGTTCTTC; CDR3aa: CASSLGGGRISYNEQFF
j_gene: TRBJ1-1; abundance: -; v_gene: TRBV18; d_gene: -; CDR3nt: TGTGCCAGCTCACCTAGCATGGGTACTGAAGCTTTCTTT; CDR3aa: CASSPSMGTEAFF
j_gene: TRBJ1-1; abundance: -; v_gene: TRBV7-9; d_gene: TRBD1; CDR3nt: TGTGCCAGCAGCTTAGAGGGGGGACAGGGGAGGTTGTGGTATGAAGCTTTCTTT; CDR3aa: CASSLEGGQGRLWYEAFF
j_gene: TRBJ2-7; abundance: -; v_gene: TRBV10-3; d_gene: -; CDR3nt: TGTGCCATCATGGAGGGGGCTGACTACTACGAGCAGTACTTC; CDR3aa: CAIMEGADYYEQYF
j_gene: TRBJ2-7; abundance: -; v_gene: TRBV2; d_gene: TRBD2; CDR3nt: TGTGCCAGCAGGGGAGGGGACTACGAGCAGTACTTC; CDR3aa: CASRGGDYEQYF
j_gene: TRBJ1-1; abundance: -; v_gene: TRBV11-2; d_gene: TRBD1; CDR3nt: TGTGCCAGCAGCTCGCCTGGACAGGACATGAACACTGAAGCTTTCTTT; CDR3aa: CASSSPGQDMNTEAFF